These 12 T cell receptor beta chains originate from one sample sequenced in a study of shared clonotypes between healthy human individuals. In the naive CD8 group, cells lacked CD45RO and were positively selected for CCR7, so terminally differentiated effector memory CD45RA+ cells were left out. Sequencing was performed with immunoSEQ multiplex PCR; in TCRdb, only in-frame clones are kept and a portion is missing. The data show roughly 810,000 clones, around 96% seen once. Sequenced: naive CD8+ T cells sorted from blood. The source is a young man in good health.

The chain links TRBV30 to TRBJ2-1, with D uncertain. V was cut by 2 bases and J by 3 bases, with 14 bases left in between. The CDR3 totals 15 residues. CDR1 and CDR2 (germline): GTSNPN, SVGIG (reference sequence). CDR3 region: CAWSRTEIHYNEQFF. CDR3 bases: TGTGCCTGGAGTCGAACAGAGATTCACTACAATGAGCAGTTCTTC.

The chain joins TRBV9 to TRBJ2-5; TRBD2 aligns across 13 bases. CDR3 size: 16 residues. Trimming cost V 3 bases and J 11 bases; bases outside gene matches: 13. CDR1 is SGDLS, CDR2 YYNGEE, per germline. The CDR3 loop is CASSAPSGLAGAGQYF. CDR3 nucleotides: TGTGCCAGCAGCGCCCCCAGCGGACTAGCGGGAGCGGGACAGTACTTC.

V usage is TRBV7-3 and J usage is TRBJ1-2; 9 bases align to TRBD1. From germline, CDR1 is SGHTA and CDR2 FQGTGA. J lost 5 bases, V lost 5 bases, and 9 bases had no gene match. The CDR3 has 15 amino acids. CDR3 nucleotide sequence: TGTGCCAGCAGCGTCACAGGGGGCCCGGCATATGGCTACACCTTC. It translates to CASSVTGGPAYGYTF. Full variable domain (remainder filled in from reference TRBV7-3 and TRBJ1-2): GAGVSQTPSNKVTEKGKYVELRCDPISGHTALYWYRQSLGQGPEFLIYFQGTGAADDSGLPNDRFFAVRPEGSVSTLKIQRTERGDSAVYLCASSVTGGPAYGYTFGSGTRLTVV.

The gene calls are TRBV29-1 and TRBJ1-2; no definite D call. Germline lookup yields CDR1 SQVTM and CDR2 ANQGSEA. V lost 5 bases and J 4 bases, leaving 14 bases between the germline ends. The CDR3 runs to 13 residues. The CDR3 loop reads CSVPGRSTYGYTF. For the CDR3, the DNA is TGCAGCGTTCCCGGACGGAGTACCTATGGCTACACCTTC.

This chain uses TRBV10-3 with TRBJ2-2; TRBD2 aligns across 10 bases. V lost 3 bases and J lost 4; bases outside the gene matches: 8. The CDR3 totals 17 residues. Per germline, CDR1 ENHRY and CDR2 SYGVKD. As DNA, the CDR3 is TGTGCCATCAGTGATTATCTAGCGGGAGTGAGCACCGGGGAGCTGTTTTTT. Its protein product is CAISDYLAGVSTGELFF.

This clone was detected only once. The chain joins TRBV19 to TRBJ1-2; perhaps TRBD1 as D (6 bases). The V end was cut by 5 bases, the J end by 0 bases, with 10 bases between. Germline V gives CDR1 LNHDA, CDR2 SQIVND (reference sequence). CDR3 length: 14 residues. CDR3 sequence (DNA): TGTGCCAGTAGTTACCCAGGGGCTAACTATGGCTACACCTTC. It yields the protein CASSYPGANYGYTF.

The chain employs TRBV4-1 and TRBJ2-1; D is unresolved. V lost 0 bases and J lost 1, with 13 bases in between. The germline V gene has CDR1 MGHRA and CDR2 YSYEKL. This CDR3 comprises 17 residues. CDR3 in amino acids: CASSQDPTKPSYNEQFF. Written as DNA, the CDR3 is TGCGCCAGCAGCCAAGACCCCACCAAGCCTTCCTACAATGAGCAGTTCTTC.

The V and J genes are TRBV19 and TRBJ2-7, with D unresolved. V was clipped by 7 bases and J by 5 bases, with 12 bases between them. There are 12 residues in the CDR3. The germline V gene encodes CDR1 LNHDA and CDR2 SQIVND (reference sequence). CDR3 sequence (DNA): TGTGCCAGTAACGACAATAGGAACGAGCAGTACTTC. This translates into CASNDNRNEQYF.

This chain joins TRBV4-1 and TRBJ2-7; possible D gene TRBD1, 6 bases. Germline loops: CDR1 MGHRA, CDR2 YSYEKL. This CDR3 is 14 amino acids long. Between the trimmed V and J ends, which lost 0 bases and 12 bases, there was a span of 18 bases. CDR3 nucleotide sequence: TGCGCCAGCAGCCAAGAGGCAGGGGCGCATAACCCGTACTTC. Amino acid sequence: CASSQEAGAHNPYF.

The rearrangement uses TRBV27 and TRBJ2-7, with D uncertain. The ends were cut back, 3 bases at V and 2 bases at J, with 8 bases in the middle. Germline assignment: CDR1 MNHEY and CDR2 SMNVEV (reference sequence). This CDR3 has 13 amino acids. The CDR3 bases are TGTGCCAGCAGTTTTTTTGGCGCCTACGAGCAGTACTTC. Amino acid sequence: CASSFFGAYEQYF.

This chain's CDR3 is CATAEYREETQYF. CDR3 bases: TGTGCCACCGCTGAGTACAGGGAAGAGACCCAGTACTTC. The chain employs TRBV10-3 and TRBJ2-5; perhaps TRBD1 as D (6 bases). The CDR3 runs to 13 residues. The germline V gene has CDR1 ENHRY and CDR2 SYGVKD. V lost 10 bases to trimming and J lost 3 bases, with 15 bases between them.

The V gene is TRBV27, the J gene TRBJ2-7; 9 bases are shared with TRBD1. The germline V gene has CDR1 MNHEY and CDR2 SMNVEV (reference sequence). V was pared by 7 bases and J by 3 bases, with 10 bases of the junction left unmatched. This CDR3 contains 15 residues. The CDR3 loop is CASNPTGGNFYEQYF. In nucleotides, the CDR3 is TGTGCCAGCAACCCGACAGGGGGGAACTTCTACGAGCAGTACTTC.